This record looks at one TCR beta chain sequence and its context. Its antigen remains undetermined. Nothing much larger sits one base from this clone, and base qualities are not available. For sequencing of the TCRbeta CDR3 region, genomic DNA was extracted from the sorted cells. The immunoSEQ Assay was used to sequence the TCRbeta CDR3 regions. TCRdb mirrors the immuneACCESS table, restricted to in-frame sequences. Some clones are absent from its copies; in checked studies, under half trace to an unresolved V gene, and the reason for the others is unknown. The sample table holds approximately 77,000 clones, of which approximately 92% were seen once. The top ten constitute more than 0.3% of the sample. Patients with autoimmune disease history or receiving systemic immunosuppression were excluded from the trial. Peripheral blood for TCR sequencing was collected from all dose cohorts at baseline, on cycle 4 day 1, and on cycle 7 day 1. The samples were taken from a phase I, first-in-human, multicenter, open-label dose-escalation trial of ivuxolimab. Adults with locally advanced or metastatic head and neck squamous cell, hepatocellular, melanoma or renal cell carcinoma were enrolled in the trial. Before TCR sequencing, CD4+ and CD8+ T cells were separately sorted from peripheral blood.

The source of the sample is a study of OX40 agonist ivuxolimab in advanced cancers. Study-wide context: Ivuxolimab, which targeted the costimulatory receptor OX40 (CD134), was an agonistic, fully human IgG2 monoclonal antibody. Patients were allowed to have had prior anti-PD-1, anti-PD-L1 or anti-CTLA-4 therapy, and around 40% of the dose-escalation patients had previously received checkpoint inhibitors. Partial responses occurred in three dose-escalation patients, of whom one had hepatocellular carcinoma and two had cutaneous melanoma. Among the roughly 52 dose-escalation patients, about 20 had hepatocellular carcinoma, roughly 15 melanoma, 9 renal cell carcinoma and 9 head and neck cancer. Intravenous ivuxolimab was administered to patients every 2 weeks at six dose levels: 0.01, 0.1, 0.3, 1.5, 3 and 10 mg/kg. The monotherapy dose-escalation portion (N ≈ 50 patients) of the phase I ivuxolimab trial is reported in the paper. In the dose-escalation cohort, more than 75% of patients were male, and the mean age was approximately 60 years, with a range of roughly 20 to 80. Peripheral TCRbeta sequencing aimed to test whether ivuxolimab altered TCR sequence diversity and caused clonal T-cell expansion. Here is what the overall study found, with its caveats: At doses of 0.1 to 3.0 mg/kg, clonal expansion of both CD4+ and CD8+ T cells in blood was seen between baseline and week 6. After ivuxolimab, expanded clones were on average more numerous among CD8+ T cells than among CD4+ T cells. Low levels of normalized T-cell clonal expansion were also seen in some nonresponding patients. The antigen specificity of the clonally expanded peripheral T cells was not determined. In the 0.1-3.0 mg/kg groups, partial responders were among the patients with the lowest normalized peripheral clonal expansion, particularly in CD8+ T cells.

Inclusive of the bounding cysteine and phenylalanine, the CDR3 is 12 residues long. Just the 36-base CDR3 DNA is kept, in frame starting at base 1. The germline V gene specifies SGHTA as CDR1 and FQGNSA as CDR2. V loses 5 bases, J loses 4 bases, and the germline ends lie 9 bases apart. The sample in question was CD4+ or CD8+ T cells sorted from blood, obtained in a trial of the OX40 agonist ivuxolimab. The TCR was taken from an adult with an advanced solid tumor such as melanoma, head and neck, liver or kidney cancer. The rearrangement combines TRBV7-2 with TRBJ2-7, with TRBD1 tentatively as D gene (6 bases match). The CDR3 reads CASSETGYEQYF. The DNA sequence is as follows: TGTGCCAGCAGCGAGACAGGTTACGAGCAGTACTTC.